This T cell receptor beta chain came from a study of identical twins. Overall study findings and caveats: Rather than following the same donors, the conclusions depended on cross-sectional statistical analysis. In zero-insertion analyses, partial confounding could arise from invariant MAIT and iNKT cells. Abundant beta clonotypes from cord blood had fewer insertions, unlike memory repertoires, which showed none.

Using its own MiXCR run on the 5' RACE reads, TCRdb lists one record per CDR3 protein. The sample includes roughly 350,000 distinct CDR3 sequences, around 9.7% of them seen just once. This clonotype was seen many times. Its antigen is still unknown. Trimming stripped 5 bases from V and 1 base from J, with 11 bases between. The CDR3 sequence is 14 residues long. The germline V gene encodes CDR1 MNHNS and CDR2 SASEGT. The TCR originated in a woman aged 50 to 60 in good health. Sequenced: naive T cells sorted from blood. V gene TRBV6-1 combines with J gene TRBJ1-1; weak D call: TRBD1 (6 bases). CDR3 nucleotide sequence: TGTGCCAGCAGTTTACCGGGACAGAACACTGAAGCTTTCTTT. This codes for CASSLPGQNTEAFF.